The 4 T cell receptor beta chains presented below share a single source sample, sequenced in a study of blood T cell repertoires in COVID-19. Data came from immunoSEQ multiplex PCR; TCRdb stores just in-frame clones and leaves some out. The profile shows around 230,000 clones, 88% of them singletons. The sequenced sample consisted of peripheral blood. The receptors shown here come from a man aged 35 to 55 with acute or convalescent COVID-19.

This chain connects TRBV11-2 to TRBJ2-1; 7 bases are shared with TRBD2. The CDR3 sequence is 12 residues long. CDR1 and CDR2 (germline): SGHAT, FQNNGV. V trimming: 0 bases; J trimming: 16 bases; junction bases outside the gene matches: 6. This CDR3 reads CASSLEVAGRFF. The CDR3 DNA sequence: TGTGCCAGCAGCTTAGAGGTAGCGGGTCGTTTCTTC.

The chain is built from TRBV19 and TRBJ1-5; no reliable D call. From germline, CDR1 is LNHDA and CDR2 SQIVND (reference sequence). The germline V and J ends were trimmed by 7 bases and 3 bases, with 13 bases remaining between them. The CDR3 totals 14 residues. The CDR3 DNA is TGTGCCAGTAACCGCTTATGGGCCAATCAGCCCCAGCATTTT. As protein: CASNRLWANQPQHF.

The V call is TRBV5-4, the J call TRBJ2-5; TRBD1 matches at 7 bases. The germline V gene has CDR1 SGHNT and CDR2 YYREEE (reference sequence). V gave up 4 bases and J gave up 3 bases; unmatched junction bases: 3. This CDR3 is 13 amino acids long. CDR3 nucleotides: TGTGCCAGCAGCCCGGGACAGAAAGAGACCCAGTACTTC. Translation gives CASSPGQKETQYF.

The chain combines TRBV7-2 with TRBJ2-1, with 9 bases that match TRBD2. The germline gives CDR1 SGHTA, CDR2 FQGNSA. With 2 bases clipped from V and 1 base from J, the junction kept 9 bases outside the gene matches. This CDR3 region has 18 residues. CDR3 DNA sequence: TGTGCCAGCAGCTTATGGTCGGCTAGCGGGGCTTCCTACAATGAGCAGTTCTTC. Protein product: CASSLWSASGASYNEQFF.